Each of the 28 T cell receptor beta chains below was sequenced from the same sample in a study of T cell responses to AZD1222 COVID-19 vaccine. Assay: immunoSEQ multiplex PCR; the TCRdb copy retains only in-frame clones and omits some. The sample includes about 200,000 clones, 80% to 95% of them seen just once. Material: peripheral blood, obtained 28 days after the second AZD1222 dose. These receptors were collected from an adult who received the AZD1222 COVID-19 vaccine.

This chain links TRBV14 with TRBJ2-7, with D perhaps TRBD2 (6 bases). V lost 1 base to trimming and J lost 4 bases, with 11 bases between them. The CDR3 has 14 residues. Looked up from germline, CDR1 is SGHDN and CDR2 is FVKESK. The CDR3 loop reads CASSQAGGVYEQYF. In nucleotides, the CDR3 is TGTGCCAGCAGCCAAGCCGGGGGAGTGTACGAGCAGTACTTC.

This CDR3 reads CASSLIRGGPLESYF. CDR3 in DNA: TGTGCCAGCAGTCTCATCAGGGGGGGACCCCTGGAGTCGTACTTC. The rearrangement joins TRBV27 to TRBJ2-5; D tentatively fits TRBD1 or TRBD2 (7 bases each). Germline lookup yields CDR1 MNHEY and CDR2 SMNVEV (reference sequence). Trimming pared 5 bases from V and 13 bases from J, leaving 26 bases between. The CDR3 covers 15 residues.

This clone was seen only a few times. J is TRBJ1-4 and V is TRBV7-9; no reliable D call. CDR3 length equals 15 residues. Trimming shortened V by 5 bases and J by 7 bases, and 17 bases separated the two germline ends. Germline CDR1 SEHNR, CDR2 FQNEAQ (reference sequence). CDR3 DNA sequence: TGTGCCAGCAGCCCACCGGGGTCGGTCGTTGAAAAACTGTTTTTT. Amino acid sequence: CASSPPGSVVEKLFF.

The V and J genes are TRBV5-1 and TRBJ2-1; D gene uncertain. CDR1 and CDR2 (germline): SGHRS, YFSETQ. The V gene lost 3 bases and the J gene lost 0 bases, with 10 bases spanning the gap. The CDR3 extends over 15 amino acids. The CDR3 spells CASSSSSGSYNEQFF. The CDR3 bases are TGCGCCAGCAGCTCAAGCAGTGGCTCCTACAATGAGCAGTTCTTC.

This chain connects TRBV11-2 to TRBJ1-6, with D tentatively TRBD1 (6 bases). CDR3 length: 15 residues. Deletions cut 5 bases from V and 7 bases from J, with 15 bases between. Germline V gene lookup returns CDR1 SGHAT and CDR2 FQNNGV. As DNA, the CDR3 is TGTGCCAGCAGCAGCATGCCCCAGGGGAATTCACCCCTCCACTTT. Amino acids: CASSSMPQGNSPLHF. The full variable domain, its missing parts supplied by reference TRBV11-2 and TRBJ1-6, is EAGVAQSPRYKIIEKRQSVAFWCNPISGHATLYWYQQILGQGPKLLIQFQNNGVVDDSQLPKDRFSAERLKGVDSTLKIQPAKLEDSAVYLCASSSMPQGNSPLHFGNGTRLTVT.

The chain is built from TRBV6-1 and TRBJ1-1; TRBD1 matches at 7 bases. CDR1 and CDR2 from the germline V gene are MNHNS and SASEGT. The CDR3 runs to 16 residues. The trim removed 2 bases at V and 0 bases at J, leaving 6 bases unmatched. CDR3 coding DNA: TGTGCCAGCAGTGAAATTTCGGGACAGATGAACACTGAAGCTTTCTTT. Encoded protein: CASSEISGQMNTEAFF.

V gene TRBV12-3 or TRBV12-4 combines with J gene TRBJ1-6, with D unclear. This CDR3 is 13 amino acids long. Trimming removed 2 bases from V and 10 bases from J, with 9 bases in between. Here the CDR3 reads CASSLSGRSPLHF. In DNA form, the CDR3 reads TGTGCCAGCAGTTTATCCGGACGGTCACCCCTCCACTTT.

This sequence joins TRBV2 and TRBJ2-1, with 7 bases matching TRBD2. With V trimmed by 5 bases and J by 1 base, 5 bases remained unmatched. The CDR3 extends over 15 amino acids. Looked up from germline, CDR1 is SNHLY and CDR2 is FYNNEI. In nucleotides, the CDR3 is TGTGCCAGCAGTAGCGGGGTAAGGTCCTACAATGAGCAGTTCTTC. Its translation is CASSSGVRSYNEQFF.

The CDR3 spells CASWGQEAGETQYF. In nucleotides, the CDR3 is TGTGCCAGCTGGGGACAGGAAGCGGGGGAGACCCAGTACTTC. The chain links TRBV6-5 to TRBJ2-5, with D tentatively TRBD1 (8 bases). The germline gives CDR1 MNHEY, CDR2 SVGAGI. Trimming removed 8 bases from V and 5 bases from J, with 18 bases in between. This CDR3 region has 14 residues.

In DNA, the CDR3 is TGTGCCAGCAGCTTGGGGGATTCCCTGGGGTATGGCTACACCTTC. Its translation is CASSLGDSLGYGYTF. The rearrangement links TRBV5-6 to TRBJ1-2; no reliable D call. Trimming shortened V by 0 bases and J by 5 bases, and 14 bases separated the two germline ends. Per the germline V gene, CDR1 is SGHDT and CDR2 is YYEEEE. The length of the CDR3 is 15 residues.

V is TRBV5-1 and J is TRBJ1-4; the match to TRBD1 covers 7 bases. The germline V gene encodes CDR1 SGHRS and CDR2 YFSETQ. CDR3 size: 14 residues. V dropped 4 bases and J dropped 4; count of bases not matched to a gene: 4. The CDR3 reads CASSGGQNNEKLFF. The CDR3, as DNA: TGCGCCAGCAGCGGGGGACAGAATAATGAAAAACTGTTTTTT.

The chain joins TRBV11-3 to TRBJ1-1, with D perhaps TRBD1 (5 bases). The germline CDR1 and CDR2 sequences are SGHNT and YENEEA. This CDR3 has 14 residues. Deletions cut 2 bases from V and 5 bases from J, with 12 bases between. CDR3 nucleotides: TGTGCCAGCAGCTTATCAGGGCGGAGGACTGAAGCTTTCTTT. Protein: CASSLSGRRTEAFF. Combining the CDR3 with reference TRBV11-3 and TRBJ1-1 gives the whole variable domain EAGVVQSPRYKIIEKKQPVAFWCNPISGHNTLYWYLQNLGQGPELLIRYENEEAVDDSQLPKDRFSAERLKGVDSTLKIQPAELGDSAVYLCASSLSGRRTEAFFGQGTRLTVV.

The DNA for the CDR3 is TGTGCCAGCAGCTTCGTAGTTTTTGCAACTAATGAAAAACTGTTTTTT. As protein: CASSFVVFATNEKLFF. V gene TRBV7-2 combines with J gene TRBJ1-4; D gene uncertain. The V gene lost 3 bases and the J gene lost 0 bases, with 11 bases spanning the gap. Germline V gives CDR1 SGHTA, CDR2 FQGNSA. The CDR3 runs to 16 residues.

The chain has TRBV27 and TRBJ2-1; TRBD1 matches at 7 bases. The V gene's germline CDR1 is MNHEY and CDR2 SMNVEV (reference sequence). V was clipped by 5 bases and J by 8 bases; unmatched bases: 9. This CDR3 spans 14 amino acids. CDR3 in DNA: TGTGCCAGCAGTGATTTGACAGGGAGCCATGAGCAGTTCTTC. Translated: CASSDLTGSHEQFF.

This CDR3 reads CASSPDGDYGYTF. CDR3 nucleotides: TGCGCCAGCAGCCCGGACGGAGACTATGGCTACACCTTC. The chain carries TRBV5-1 and TRBJ1-2; D unresolved. The V gene lost 4 bases and the J gene lost 3 bases, with 10 bases spanning the gap. The CDR3 is 13 residues long. Germline-derived CDR1 and CDR2 are SGHRS and YFSETQ. The full variable domain, its missing parts supplied by reference TRBV5-1 and TRBJ1-2, is KAGVTQTPRYLIKTRGQQVTLSCSPISGHRSVSWYQQTPGQGLQFLFEYFSETQRNKGNFPGRFSGRQFSNSRSEMNVSTLELGDSALYLCASSPDGDYGYTFGSGTRLTVV.

CDR3 region: CASSPPVIQFRGGSDTQYF. The DNA for the CDR3 is TGTGCCAGCTCACCACCGGTTATCCAATTTCGGGGGGGGTCAGATACGCAGTATTTT. The chain uses TRBV18 and TRBJ2-3; 8 positions agree with TRBD2. Germline V lookup: CDR1 KGHSH, CDR2 LQKENI. V shed 0 bases and J 4 bases; nucleotides not matched to a gene: 15. This CDR3 comprises 19 residues.

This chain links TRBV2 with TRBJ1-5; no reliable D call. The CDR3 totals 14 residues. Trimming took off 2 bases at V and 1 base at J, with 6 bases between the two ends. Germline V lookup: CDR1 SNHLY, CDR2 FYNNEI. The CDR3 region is CASSESLSNQPQHF. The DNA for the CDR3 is TGTGCCAGCAGTGAATCACTCAGCAATCAGCCCCAGCATTTT.

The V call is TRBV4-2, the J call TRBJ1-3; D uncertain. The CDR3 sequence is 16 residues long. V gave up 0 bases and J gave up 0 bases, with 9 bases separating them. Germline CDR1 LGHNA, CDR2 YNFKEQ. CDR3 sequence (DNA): TGTGCCAGCAGCCAAGACCAGCTCCTCTCTGGAAACACCATATATTTT. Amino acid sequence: CASSQDQLLSGNTIYF.

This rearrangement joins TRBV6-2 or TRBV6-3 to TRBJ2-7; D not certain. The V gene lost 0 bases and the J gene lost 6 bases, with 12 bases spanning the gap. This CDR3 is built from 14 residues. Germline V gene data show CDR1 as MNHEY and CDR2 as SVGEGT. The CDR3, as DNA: TGTGCCAGCAGTTACTCGCACCAGAGGCTCGAGCAGTACTTC. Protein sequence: CASSYSHQRLEQYF.

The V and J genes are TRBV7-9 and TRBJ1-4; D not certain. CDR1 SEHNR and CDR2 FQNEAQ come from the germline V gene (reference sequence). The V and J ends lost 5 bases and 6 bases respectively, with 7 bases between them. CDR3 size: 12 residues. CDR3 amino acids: CASSEMYEKLFF. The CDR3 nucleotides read TGTGCCAGCAGCGAAATGTATGAAAAACTGTTTTTT.

CDR3 residues: CASSMIGGFQETQYF. The CDR3 DNA is TGTGCCAGTAGTATGATCGGTGGTTTTCAAGAGACCCAGTACTTC. The chain uses TRBV19 and TRBJ2-5; D not certain. This CDR3 spans 15 amino acids. Per the germline V gene, CDR1 is LNHDA and CDR2 is SQIVND (reference sequence). V was pared by 3 bases and J by 2 bases, with 13 bases between.

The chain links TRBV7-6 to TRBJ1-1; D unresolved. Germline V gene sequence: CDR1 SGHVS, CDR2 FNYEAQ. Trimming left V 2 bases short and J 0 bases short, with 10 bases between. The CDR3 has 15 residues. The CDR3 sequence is CASSLSEALNTEAFF. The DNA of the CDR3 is TGTGCCAGCAGCTTATCGGAGGCGTTGAACACTGAAGCTTTCTTT. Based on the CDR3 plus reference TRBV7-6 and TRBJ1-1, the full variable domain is GAGVSQSPRYKVTKRGQDVALRCDPISGHVSLYWYRQALGQGPEFLTYFNYEAQQDKSGLPNDRFSAERPEGSISTLTIQRTEQRDSAMYRCASSLSEALNTEAFFGQGTRLTVV.

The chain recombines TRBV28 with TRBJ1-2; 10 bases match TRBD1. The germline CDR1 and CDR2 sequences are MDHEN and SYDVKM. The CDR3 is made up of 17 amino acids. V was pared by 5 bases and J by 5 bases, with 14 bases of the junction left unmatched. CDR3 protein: CASSQTGGAGPLYGYTF. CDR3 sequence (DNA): TGTGCCAGCAGTCAGACAGGGGGCGCGGGACCCCTTTATGGCTACACCTTC.

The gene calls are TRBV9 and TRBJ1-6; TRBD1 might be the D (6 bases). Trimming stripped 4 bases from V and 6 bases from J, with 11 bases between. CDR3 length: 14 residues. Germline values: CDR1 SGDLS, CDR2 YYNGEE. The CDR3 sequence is CASSRTGSNSPLHF. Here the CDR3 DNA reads TGTGCCAGCAGCCGAACAGGGTCTAATTCACCCCTCCACTTT.

The CDR3 nucleotides read TGTGCCAGCAGCCCCCAGGGGGACTACACTGAAGCTTTCTTT. It translates to CASSPQGDYTEAFF. The V call is TRBV9, the J call TRBJ1-1; TRBD1 matches 7 bases. The CDR3 has 14 amino acids. CDR1 and CDR2 from the germline V gene are SGDLS and YYNGEE. With 4 bases clipped from V and 3 bases from J, the junction kept 6 bases outside the gene matches.

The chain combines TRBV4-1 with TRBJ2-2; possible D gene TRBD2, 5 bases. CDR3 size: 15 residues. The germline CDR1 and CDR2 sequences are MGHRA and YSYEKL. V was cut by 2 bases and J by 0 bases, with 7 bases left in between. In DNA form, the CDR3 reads TGCGCCAGCAGCCAATCGGGATCGAACACCGGGGAGCTGTTTTTT. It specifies CASSQSGSNTGELFF.

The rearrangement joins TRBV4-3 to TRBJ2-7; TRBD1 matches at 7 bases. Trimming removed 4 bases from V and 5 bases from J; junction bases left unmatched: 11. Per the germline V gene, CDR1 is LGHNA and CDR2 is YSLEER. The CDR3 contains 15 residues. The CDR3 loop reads CASSRHRGSINEQYF. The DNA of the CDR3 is TGCGCCAGCAGCCGGCACAGGGGAAGCATCAACGAGCAGTACTTC.

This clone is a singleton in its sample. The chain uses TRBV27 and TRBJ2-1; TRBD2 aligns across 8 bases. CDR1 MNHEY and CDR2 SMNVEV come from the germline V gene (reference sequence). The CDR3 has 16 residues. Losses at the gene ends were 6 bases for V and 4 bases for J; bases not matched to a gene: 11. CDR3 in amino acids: CASSAGALAGYNEQFF. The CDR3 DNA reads TGTGCCAGCAGCGCAGGGGCTCTAGCGGGTTACAATGAGCAGTTCTTC.